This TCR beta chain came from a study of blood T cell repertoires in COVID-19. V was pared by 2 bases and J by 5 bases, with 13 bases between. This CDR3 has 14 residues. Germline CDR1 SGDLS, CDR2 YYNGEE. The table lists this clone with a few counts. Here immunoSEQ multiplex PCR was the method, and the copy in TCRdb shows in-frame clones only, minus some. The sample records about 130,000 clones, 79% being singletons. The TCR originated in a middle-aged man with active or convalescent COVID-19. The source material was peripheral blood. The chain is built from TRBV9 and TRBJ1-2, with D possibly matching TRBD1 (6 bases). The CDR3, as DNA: TGTGCCAGCAGCGTCCAGACAGGCGGGTATGGCTACACCTTC. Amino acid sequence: CASSVQTGGYGYTF.